This T cell receptor (beta chain) stems from a study of tissue T cells after allogeneic stem cell transplantation. Across the whole study: Four unmodified and three CD34-selected T-cell-depleted grafts went to graft-versus-host disease patients.

In this sample, this clone turned up a few times. Its cognate antigen is unknown. Trimming took off 7 bases at V and 0 bases at J, with 24 bases between the two ends. This CDR3 contains 19 residues. From germline, CDR1 is SEHNR and CDR2 FQNEAQ (reference sequence). Steroid-refractory graft-versus-host disease after allogeneic hematopoietic cell transplant qualified adults for prospective research-autopsy enrollment. Study conclusions and caveats: Anatomically similar tissues had similar TCR repertoires within each patient. Shared clones across patients were few; motif clustering revealed tissue-specific shared signatures. Alloreactivity or antigen specificity of tissue TCRs was not determined; some clones might be host cells.

Profiling relied on immunoSEQ multiplex PCR, and the TCRdb table lists in-frame clones only, not all of them. This table holds around 1,700 clones, about four fifths found once. The sample here was stomach tissue, taken at autopsy. The TCR originated in a male patient over 55 with steroid-refractory graft-versus-host disease after an allogeneic stem cell transplant. T cells may partly derive from the graft donor. This rearrangement joins TRBV7-9 to TRBJ2-2; tentatively, D is TRBD2 (5 bases). The CDR3 here is CASNLAYLQSFANTGELFF. CDR3 sequence (DNA): TGTGCCAGCAACCTAGCTTACTTGCAGTCGTTCGCGAACACCGGGGAGCTGTTTTTT.